The next 17 T cell receptor beta chains were all read from a single sample in a study of T cells after posttransplantation cyclophosphamide. Using immunoSEQ multiplex PCR, the repertoire was profiled, and TCRdb retains in-frame clones only, with some absent. Of 50,000 to 65,000 clones in the sample, about 82% were seen once. Input material: PBMCs. The receptors come from a man under 40 with a blood cancer, CMV-positive, and with a related stem cell donor.

The chain carries TRBV2 and TRBJ2-5; tentatively, D is TRBD1 (5 bases). There are 13 residues in the CDR3. Between the trimmed V and J ends, which lost 11 bases and 5 bases, there was a span of 18 bases. CDR1 SNHLY and CDR2 FYNNEI come from the germline V gene. The CDR3 DNA follows: TGTGCCGCCAAGGGCAGGGCTATGGAGACCCAGTACTTC. As protein: CAAKGRAMETQYF.

The chain links TRBV13 to TRBJ2-7, with 7 bases that match TRBD1. CDR1 is PRHDT and CDR2 is FYEKMQ in the germline V gene (reference sequence). J was trimmed by 4 bases and V by 4 bases; bases with no gene match: 10. The CDR3 sequence is 15 residues long. CDR3 nucleotide sequence: TGTGCCAGCAGCTCCGCAGAGGACAGGCGGTACGAGCAGTACTTC. It codes for CASSSAEDRRYEQYF. Full variable domain (outside the CDR3, taken from reference TRBV13 and TRBJ2-7): AAGVIQSPRHLIKEKRETATLKCYPIPRHDTVYWYQQGPGQDPQFLISFYEKMQSDKGSIPDRFSAQQFSDYHSELNMSSLELGDSALYFCASSSAEDRRYEQYFGPGTRLTVT.

V usage is TRBV19 and J usage is TRBJ2-3; perhaps TRBD1 as D (5 bases). Germline V gene sequence: CDR1 LNHDA, CDR2 SQIVND (reference sequence). The V and J ends lost 3 bases and 4 bases respectively, with 5 bases between them. The CDR3 consists of 12 residues. The CDR3: CASSMGPDTQYF. Written as DNA, the CDR3 is TGTGCCAGTAGTATGGGGCCAGATACGCAGTATTTT.

The gene calls are TRBV28 and TRBJ2-7; D call uncertain. From germline, CDR1 is MDHEN and CDR2 SYDVKM. V was shortened by 5 bases and J by 6 bases, with 11 bases between the two germline ends. The CDR3 totals 12 residues. DNA for the CDR3: TGTGCCAGCAGTCCGAATTGGCCCGAGCAGTACTTC. It yields the protein CASSPNWPEQYF.

The gene calls are TRBV7-9 and TRBJ2-7; 8 bases are a match to TRBD2. There are 15 residues in the CDR3. Germline V lookup: CDR1 SEHNR, CDR2 FQNEAQ (reference sequence). After removal of 7 bases from V and 0 bases from J, the junction contained 8 bases not matched to a gene. The CDR3 sequence is CASKLLADSSYEQYF. The CDR3 DNA follows: TGTGCCAGCAAGCTACTAGCGGACAGCTCCTACGAGCAGTACTTC.

CDR3 bases: TGTGCCAGCAGCGTAGGGTTAGCGGGAGTTTCCGGGGAGCTGTTTTTT. It codes for CASSVGLAGVSGELFF. This rearrangement joins TRBV9 to TRBJ2-2; TRBD2 matches 9 bases. The CDR3 contains 16 residues. Germline loops: CDR1 SGDLS, CDR2 YYNGEE. V lost 0 bases, J lost 6 bases, and 6 bases stayed unmatched.

The CDR3: CASSLAGQARYEQYF. CDR3 sequence (DNA): TGTGCCAGCAGCTTAGCGGGACAGGCGAGGTACGAGCAGTACTTC. The chain has TRBV7-2 and TRBJ2-7; 8 bases match TRBD1. This CDR3 has 15 residues. V lost 0 bases, J lost 4 bases, and 5 bases stayed unmatched. CDR1 and CDR2 (germline): SGHTA, FQGNSA. Filled out from reference TRBV7-2 and TRBJ2-7, the complete variable domain reads GAGVSQSPSNKVTEKGKDVELRCDPISGHTALYWYRQSLGQGLEFLIYFQGNSAPDKSGLPSDRFSAERTGGSVSTLTIQRTQQEDSAVYLCASSLAGQARYEQYFGPGTRLTVT.

The chain is built from TRBV5-5 and TRBJ1-2; the match to TRBD1 covers 7 bases. Germline V gene sequence: CDR1 SGHKS, CDR2 YYEKEE (reference sequence). The CDR3 is 15 residues long. V was clipped by 0 bases and J by 4 bases; unmatched bases: 6. The CDR3 region is CASSLGQGGGYGYTF. In nucleotides, the CDR3 is TGTGCCAGCAGCTTGGGACAGGGAGGTGGCTATGGCTACACCTTC.

The CDR3 sequence: CASSLGTPTYNEQFF. CDR3 nucleotide sequence: TGTGCCAGCAGTCTCGGGACTCCCACCTACAATGAGCAGTTCTTC. The chain employs TRBV27 and TRBJ2-1, with a possible D match to TRBD2 (6 bases). V lost 5 bases, J lost 2 bases, and 13 bases lay in between. This CDR3 is 15 amino acids long. Per the germline V gene, CDR1 is MNHEY and CDR2 is SMNVEV (reference sequence).

The rearrangement uses TRBV7-3 and TRBJ2-1; 8 bases fit TRBD2. With V trimmed by 2 bases and J by 9 bases, 21 bases remained unmatched. The CDR3 has 19 residues. CDR1 is SGHTA, CDR2 FQGTGA, per germline. In DNA form, the CDR3 reads TGTGCCAGCAGCTTAGGGTCGGAGAGCGGGAGTAAATATAGGAGTGAGCAGTTCTTC. Its protein is CASSLGSESGSKYRSEQFF.

This chain uses TRBV29-1 with TRBJ2-1, with TRBD2 matching 10 bases. This CDR3 region has 16 residues. J was trimmed by 0 bases and V by 3 bases; bases with no gene match: 5. The germline CDR1 and CDR2 sequences are SQVTM and ANQGSEA. CDR3 sequence (DNA): TGCAGCGTTGACCCTAGCGGGGGAAGCTCCTACAATGAGCAGTTCTTC. Its translation is CSVDPSGGSSYNEQFF.

The chain combines TRBV5-6 with TRBJ2-5; D gene ambiguous. TRBJ2-7 matches the DNA end more closely, so the J call is doubtful. This CDR3 has 12 amino acids. Germline CDR1 is SGHDT and CDR2 is YYEEEE. CDR3 residues: CASSFRIYEQYF. Here the CDR3 DNA reads TGTGCCAGCAGCTTCAGGATCTACGAGCAGTACTTC.

The chain links TRBV2 to TRBJ1-4; D remains unclear. Trimming shortened V by 6 bases and J by 13 bases, and 15 bases separated the two germline ends. There are 12 residues in the CDR3. CDR1 SNHLY and CDR2 FYNNEI come from the germline V gene. CDR3 coding DNA: TGTGCCAGCAGGGCTGACTTTGGTGGACTGTTTTTT. The encoded protein is CASRADFGGLFF.

The V call is TRBV18, the J call TRBJ1-1, with 7 bases identical to TRBD1. The CDR3 covers 18 residues. Per germline, CDR1 KGHSH and CDR2 LQKENI. Trimming took 3 bases from V and 3 from J; bases not matched to a gene: 16. The CDR3 coding sequence is TGTGCCAGCTCACCTCCTAATAGACAGGGAAAGATAGACACTGAAGCTTTCTTT. This encodes CASSPPNRQGKIDTEAFF.

The chain carries TRBV6-5 and TRBJ2-1; TRBD2 agrees at 10 bases. Germline values: CDR1 MNHEY, CDR2 SVGAGI. The ends lost 9 bases at V and 7 bases at J; junction bases unmatched: 12. This CDR3 comprises 15 residues. Here the CDR3 DNA reads TGTGCCAGTCGGATAGGGAGCGGGAGGGGTAATGAGCAGTTCTTC. Translation gives CASRIGSGRGNEQFF.

Only one count was recorded for this clone. V usage is TRBV29-1 and J usage is TRBJ2-1; 10 positions agree with TRBD2. CDR1 is SQVTM, CDR2 ANQGSEA, per germline. CDR3 length equals 14 residues. The ends lost 4 bases at V and 6 bases at J; junction bases unmatched: 6. The CDR3 region has the DNA TGCAGCGTTGCTCGTAGCGGGAGGTTCAATGAGCAGTTCTTC. Its protein product is CSVARSGRFNEQFF.

The gene calls are TRBV7-3 and TRBJ1-1, with 12 bases matching TRBD1. This CDR3 is built from 18 residues. J lost 6 bases, V lost 3 bases, and 14 bases had no gene match. CDR1 is SGHTA and CDR2 is FQGTGA in the germline V gene. CDR3 region: CASSLTGTGGREGAEAFF. The CDR3 region has the DNA TGTGCCAGCAGCTTGACCGGGACAGGGGGCAGAGAGGGAGCTGAAGCTTTCTTT.